One and the same sample provided the 10 T cell receptor beta chains below, sequenced in a study of esophageal squamous cell carcinoma under preoperative chemotherapy (dated by TCRdb to the late 2010s). Library creation used PCR. The sequencer listed for this sample is HiSeq X Ten. The raw public reads went through TCRdb reprocessing: fastp at Q25, MiXCR clone calling, in-frame beta chains kept. Each CDR3 protein appears once, grouped with its most common genes and DNA. Recorded for this sample are about 16,000 distinct CDR3 sequences; 48% of them occurred a single time. The ten most abundant clones make up approximately 30% of the sample. In the paper's terms, the time point label means: before preoperative PTX-NDP chemotherapy. The specimen was collected from a patient given preoperative chemotherapy. The receptor source for this set is a human donor with esophageal squamous cell carcinoma. The donor label of this sample is uncertain.

This clonotype was detected ten times or more. The rearrangement links TRBV7-6 to TRBJ2-1; 8 bases are shared with TRBD1. The J call may be in error: the DNA end matches TRBJ2-7 better. CDR3 length: 16 residues. CDR1 is SGHVS, CDR2 FNYEAQ, per germline. This chain's CDR3 is CASSPRQGRDHNEQYF. The DNA for the CDR3 is TGTGCCAGCAGCCCACGACAGGGGAGAGACCACAATGAGCAGTACTTC.

Of note for this clonotype: One junction end disagrees with the germline gene, perhaps due to a read error. J is TRBJ2-3 and V is TRBV7-3; a possible D gene is TRBD2 (6 bases). Germline CDR1 SGHTA, CDR2 FQGTGA. The CDR3 runs to 15 residues. CDR3 amino acids: CASGAGRWAKNTQYF. CDR3 in DNA: TGTGCCAGCGGCGCGGGGCGGTGGGCCAAAAATACTCAGTACTTT.

The V call is TRBV7-2, the J call TRBJ2-1, with D unclear. The CDR3 is made up of 13 amino acids. Trimming pared 1 base from V and 0 bases from J, leaving 1 base between. Germline values: CDR1 SGHTA, CDR2 FQGNSA. The CDR3 here is CASSLGSYNEQFF. As DNA, the CDR3 is TGTGCCAGCAGCTTAGGCTCCTACAATGAGCAGTTCTTC.

Notes on this clonotype: At one of its ends the junction is not consistent with the germline gene, which may arise from a read error. The chain employs TRBV7-3 and TRBJ2-3; TRBD2 matches at 10 bases. CDR3 length: 15 amino acids. From germline, CDR1 is SGHTA and CDR2 FQGTGA. In DNA, the CDR3 is TGTGGCAGCAGCGCTACTAGCGGGGACCAAGATACCCAGTATTTC. Its translation: CGSSATSGDQDTQYF.

This clonotype was picked up a small number of times. This rearrangement joins TRBV7-9 to TRBJ2-5, with 9 bases identical to TRBD2. The germline gives CDR1 SEHNR, CDR2 FQNEAQ (reference sequence). J lost 2 bases, V lost 5 bases, and 3 bases had no gene match. The CDR3 consists of 14 residues. CDR3 loop: CASSRLAEQETQYF. CDR3 nucleotide sequence: TGTGCCAGCAGCCGACTAGCGGAGCAAGAGACCCAGTACTTC.

In its sample, this clonotype was seen once. The gene calls are TRBV7-2 and TRBJ2-3; D is unclear. This CDR3 region has 16 residues. CDR1 and CDR2 (germline): SGHTA, FQGNSA. The V gene lost 2 bases and the J gene lost 0 bases, with 12 bases spanning the gap. CDR3 loop: CASSLSALTSTDTQYF. The CDR3 DNA reads as TGTGCCAGCAGCTTATCGGCCCTGACTAGCACAGATACGCAGTATTTT.

The chain combines TRBV7-8 with TRBJ2-2, with 8 bases fitting TRBD1. The J call is uncertain, as TRBJ2-3 better fits the DNA end. Germline V gives CDR1 SGHVS, CDR2 FQNEAQ. There are 14 residues in the CDR3. CDR3: CASSSLTGAGEQYF. The DNA for the CDR3 is TGTGCCAGCAGCTCCCTGACAGGGGCCGGGGAGCAGTATTTT.

V is TRBV11-3 and J is TRBJ2-3; D possibly corresponds to TRBD2 (6 bases). The CDR3 is made up of 14 amino acids. V was trimmed by 4 bases and J by 0 bases, leaving 8 bases between them. Germline V gene lookup returns CDR1 SGHNT and CDR2 YENEEA. In DNA form, the CDR3 reads TGTGCCAGCAGCTGGACTACTAGCACAGATACGCAGTATTTT. This sequence encodes CASSWTTSTDTQYF.

Comment on this clonotype: This is likely a read error, given that the CDR3 carries no conserved phenylalanine or tryptophan at its end. The limits of the CDR3 on the DNA are not certain, so only TCRdb's listed CDR3 is given. The chain uses TRBV6-1 and TRBJ2-5; the table's D call, TRBD2, has no DNA check behind it. The V gene's germline CDR1 is MNHNS and CDR2 SASEGT. Ends included, the CDR3 has 15 residues. CDR3 residues: CASSESSGSQETQLS.

The chain links TRBV11-2 to TRBJ2-3; perhaps D is TRBD1 or TRBD2 (5 bases each). Matching the DNA end better, TRBJ2-1 makes the J call doubtful. The CDR3 is 16 amino acids. The germline V gene encodes CDR1 SGHAT and CDR2 FQNNGV. The CDR3: CASSRLGTFSSYEQFF. DNA of the CDR3: TGTGCCAGCAGCCGACTGGGGACCTTCTCCTCCTACGAGCAGTTCTTC.